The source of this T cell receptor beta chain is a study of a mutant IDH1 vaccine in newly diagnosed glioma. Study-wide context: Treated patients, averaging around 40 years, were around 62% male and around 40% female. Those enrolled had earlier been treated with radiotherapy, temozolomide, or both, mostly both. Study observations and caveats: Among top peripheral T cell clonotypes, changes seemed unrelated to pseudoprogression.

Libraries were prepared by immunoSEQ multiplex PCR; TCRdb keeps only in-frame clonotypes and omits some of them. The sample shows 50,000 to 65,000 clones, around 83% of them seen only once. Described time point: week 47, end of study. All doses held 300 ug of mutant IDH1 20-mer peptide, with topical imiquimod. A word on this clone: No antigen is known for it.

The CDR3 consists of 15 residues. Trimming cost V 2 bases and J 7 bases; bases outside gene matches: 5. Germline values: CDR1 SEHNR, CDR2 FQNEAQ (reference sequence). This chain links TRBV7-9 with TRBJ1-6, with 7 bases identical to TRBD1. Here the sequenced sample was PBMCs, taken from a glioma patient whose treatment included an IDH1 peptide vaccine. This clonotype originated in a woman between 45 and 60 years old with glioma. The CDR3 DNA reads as TGTGCCAGCAGCTTAATGGCAGGGGGGAATTCACCCCTCCACTTT. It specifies CASSLMAGGNSPLHF.